Only a few counts were recorded for the clone carrying this TCR beta chain. At one end the junction does not follow the germline gene, possibly because of a read error. The data originate from a study of shared clonotypes between healthy human individuals. The CDR3 loop spans 14 amino acids. Germline CDR1 and CDR2: SNHLY and FYNNEI. At deep level, the assay was performed. Clones were sequenced by immunoSEQ multiplex PCR, and TCRdb holds only the in-frame ones, with some missing. In the table there are under 1,100,000 clones, 60% to 80% of which are singletons. This clonotype was obtained from a man between 18 and 35 years old in good health. This rearrangement joins TRBV2 to TRBJ2-5; 8 nucleotides match TRBD2. The specimen sequenced was memory CD4+ T cells sorted from blood. The subset was: CD45RA-negative fraction. CDR3 sequence: CASSERGGLFFVDF. CDR3 nucleotide sequence: TGTGCCAGCAGTGAACGGGGGGGCCTCTTTTTTGTAGACTTC.